This T cell receptor (beta chain) came from a study of blood T cell repertoires in COVID-19. Looking at the study overall: The United States, Italy and Spain were the sources of the acute and convalescent COVID-19 samples. The analysed material was cDNA or gDNA that came from T cells, B-cell-depleted T cells, or PBMCs.

Per the authors' pipeline: Estimation of nucleated cell counts was performed using reference gene primer amplification. Assay: immunoSEQ multiplex PCR; the TCRdb copy retains only in-frame clones and omits some. V, J and clone size are those of that table, while D and trimming were read from the DNA. Found here are some 130,000 clones, around 81% of them singletons; the top ten hold 9.7%. V lost 0 bases and J lost 4, with 12 bases in between. This CDR3 is built from 15 residues. Germline loops: CDR1 MGHRA, CDR2 YSYEKL. Source material: peripheral blood. The chain carries TRBV4-1 and TRBJ1-2; perhaps TRBD1 as D (5 bases). This TCR was sampled from a man aged 35 to 55 with active or convalescent COVID-19. The CDR3 spells CASSQEWGSSYGYTF. The DNA for the CDR3 is TGCGCCAGCAGCCAAGAATGGGGCAGCTCCTATGGCTACACCTTC.